This TCR beta chain originates from a study of human T cells and chemical hapten exposure. On the study more broadly: Among samples, TCR yields varied mainly because of small differences in pooled library volume.

Comment on this clonotype: Its antigen remains unidentified.

Unfractionated whole blood was the source of the extracted total RNA. Germline lookup yields CDR1 SGHNT and CDR2 YYREEE (reference sequence). Trimming left V 3 bases short and J 6 bases short, with 18 bases between. The CDR3 sequence is 15 residues long. Notes on the study in general: Sensitizing with DPC caused no change in TCRs above 1 in 1000 frequency.

Original processing notes: Samples had a median of around 100,000 TCRs, ranging roughly 23,224 to 690,600. One entry per CDR3 protein, called by TCRdb with MiXCR from the 5' RACE reads. TCRdb, not the authors, supplied the V and J calls. Of tens of thousands of distinct CDR3 sequences listed, approximately 7.7% are singletons. This sequence joins TRBV5-4 and TRBJ1-1; maybe TRBD1 (6 bases). This clonotype was sampled from a male donor in good health. In DNA form, the CDR3 reads TGTGCCAGCAGCTCCCAGACTGGTAAGGGGGCTGAAGCTTTCTTT. Translated: CASSSQTGKGAEAFF.